The 16 T cell receptor beta chains in this list originate from one sample, sequenced in a study of breast tumors, draining lymph nodes, adjacent tissues listed by TCRdb under 2016. Receptor libraries were prepared by multiplex PCR. The run used an Illumina HiSeq 2000. The public reads were quality trimmed at Q25 with fastp and then assembled into clones with MiXCR by TCRdb, keeping productive beta chains. CDR3 protein duplicates are merged, each entry listing the most common genes and DNA. This sample lists 17,000 or so distinct CDR3 sequences; around 60% were detected once. Together, the top ten hold 15% to 25% of the sample. Sequencing input: tumor-adjacent breast tissue. The receptors derive from a female donor with breast cancer. Some clones in this sample may be carry-over from other donors' samples.

V gene TRBV20-1 combines with J gene TRBJ2-3, with D possibly TRBD2 on 6 matching bases. The CDR3 has 16 amino acids. Per germline, CDR1 DFQATT and CDR2 SNEGSKA (reference sequence). The V end lost 3 bases, the J end lost 2 bases, and 18 bases lay between the germline ends. This chain's CDR3 is CSASPQASDFTDTQYF. In nucleotides, the CDR3 is TGCAGTGCTAGTCCGCAGGCTAGCGACTTCACAGATACGCAGTATTTT.

This clonotype is medium-sized (0.01 to 0.1%) within its sample. V gene TRBV5-5 combines with J gene TRBJ2-4; D gene ambiguous. V gave up 1 base and J gave up 8 bases, with 10 bases separating them. The CDR3 is made up of 13 amino acids. Germline assignment: CDR1 SGHKS and CDR2 YYEKEE (reference sequence). CDR3 sequence: CASSLITGDIQYF. DNA for the CDR3: TGTGCCAGCAGCTTGATTACTGGGGACATTCAGTACTTC. Variable domain in full (rest from reference TRBV5-5 and TRBJ2-4): DAGVTQSPTHLIKTRGQQVTLRCSPISGHKSVSWYQQVLGQGPQFIFQYYEKEERGRGNFPDRFSARQFPNYSSELNVNALLLGDSALYLCASSLITGDIQYFGAGTRLSVL.

This clonotype occurred once. The rearrangement uses TRBV20-1 and TRBJ2-2; the D is unclear. CDR3 length: 13 residues. Germline CDR1 reads DFQATT; CDR2 reads SNEGSKA (reference sequence). V lost 1 base and J 3 bases, leaving 6 bases between the germline ends. The CDR3 loop reads CSARGRDTGELFF. The CDR3 DNA reads TGCAGTGCTAGAGGGAGAGACACCGGGGAGCTGTTTTTT.

This clonotype was seen repeatedly, ten times or more. This sequence joins TRBV30 and TRBJ2-7; the match to TRBD2 covers 13 bases. Trimming at V came to 1 base and at J to 6 bases, leaving 6 bases not matched to a gene. This CDR3 spans 15 amino acids. Germline CDR1 GTSNPN, CDR2 SVGIG (reference sequence). CDR3: CAWSGRGLAGSEQYF. CDR3 DNA sequence: TGTGCCTGGAGTGGAAGGGGACTAGCGGGATCCGAGCAGTACTTC.

The chain couples TRBV20-1 to TRBJ2-2, with TRBD1 identical over 7 bases. Looked up from germline, CDR1 is DFQATT and CDR2 is SNEGSKA (reference sequence). The trim removed 2 bases at V and 0 bases at J, leaving 9 bases unmatched. The CDR3 spans 17 residues. The CDR3 bases are TGCAGTGCTAGAAAACAGGGGTACGGCTCGAACACCGGGGAGCTGTTTTTT. Translated, it gives CSARKQGYGSNTGELFF.

V is TRBV7-2 and J is TRBJ2-7, with TRBD2 as a possible D gene (6 bases). Trimming removed 4 bases from V and 0 bases from J, with 16 bases in between. This CDR3 has 16 amino acids. CDR1 is SGHTA, CDR2 FQGNSA, per germline. Here the CDR3 DNA reads TGTGCCAGCAGCTCAGGCGGGGCCTCGGGCTCCTACGAGCAGTACTTC. It encodes CASSSGGASGSYEQYF. Using reference TRBV7-2 and TRBJ2-7 for the parts outside the CDR3, the full variable domain is GAGVSQSPSNKVTEKGKDVELRCDPISGHTALYWYRQSLGQGLEFLIYFQGNSAPDKSGLPSDRFSAERTGGSVSTLTIQRTQQEDSAVYLCASSSGGASGSYEQYFGPGTRLTVT.

The genes are TRBV7-9 and TRBJ2-1, with 12 nucleotides matching TRBD2. The CDR3 spans 16 residues. Losses at the gene ends were 5 bases for V and 5 bases for J; bases not matched to a gene: 7. CDR1 SEHNR and CDR2 FQNEAQ come from the germline V gene (reference sequence). CDR3 sequence reads: CASSDPLAGGHNEQFF. CDR3 coding DNA: TGTGCCAGCAGCGACCCACTAGCGGGGGGACACAATGAGCAGTTCTTC.

This clonotype was seen at least ten times. The chain is built from TRBV18 and TRBJ1-3, with D unresolved. Germline V gene lookup returns CDR1 KGHSH and CDR2 LQKENI. V dropped 3 bases and J dropped 0 bases, with 12 bases sitting between them. The CDR3 has 16 amino acids. In nucleotides, the CDR3 is TGTGCCAGCTCACCTGCGGGCCCTATCTCTGGAAACACCATATATTTT. It is translated as CASSPAGPISGNTIYF.

In its sample, this clonotype was seen many times. This may stem from a read error, because a much larger clone lies one nucleotide away. DNA of the CDR3: TGTGCCAGCAGCTACAGGGCTAGCGGTTATCAAGAGACCCAGTACTTC. Translation: CASSYRASGYQETQYF. The chain links TRBV5-6 to TRBJ2-5; D perhaps matches TRBD2 (7 bases). Germline CDR1 reads SGHDT; CDR2 reads YYEEEE. V lost 3 bases and J 2 bases, leaving 17 bases between the germline ends. The CDR3 consists of 16 residues.

This clonotype is deemed medium-sized. The chain links TRBV3-1 to TRBJ2-3, with D unresolved. V was shortened by 1 base and J by 1 base, with 3 bases between the two germline ends. This CDR3 is built from 13 residues. Germline V gene sequence: CDR1 LGHDT, CDR2 YNNKEL (reference sequence). CDR3 amino acids: CASSQGGTDTQYF. Here the CDR3 DNA reads TGTGCCAGCAGCCAAGGGGGCACAGATACGCAGTATTTT.

This sequence joins TRBV15 and TRBJ1-2; TRBD1 might be the D (5 bases). Germline V gives CDR1 LNHNV, CDR2 YYDKDF (reference sequence). This CDR3 comprises 16 residues. V gave up 3 bases and J gave up 5 bases, with 19 bases separating them. DNA of the CDR3: TGTGCCACCAGCAGCTTAGGTACGACAGACACGTATGGCTACACCTTC. It is translated as CATSSLGTTDTYGYTF. Full variable domain (remainder filled in from reference TRBV15 and TRBJ1-2): DAMVIQNPRYQVTQFGKPVTLSCSQTLNHNVMYWYQQKSSQAPKLLFHYYDKDFNNEADTPDNFQSRRPNTSFCFLDIRSPGLGDTAMYLCATSSLGTTDTYGYTFGSGTRLTVV.

This clonotype has just a few counts. The CDR3 protein is CSARDEGLGGSGSPLHF. Written as DNA, the CDR3 is TGCAGTGCTAGAGATGAGGGGCTAGGGGGCAGCGGTTCACCCCTCCACTTT. The V and J genes are TRBV20-1 and TRBJ1-6; TRBD1 agrees at 7 bases. CDR1 DFQATT and CDR2 SNEGSKA come from the germline V gene (reference sequence). CDR3 size: 17 residues. The junction had 14 bases not matched to a gene; V was cut back by 0 bases and J by 9 bases.

The rearrangement uses TRBV20-1 and TRBJ2-7; TRBD1 agrees at 7 bases. This CDR3 contains 14 residues. Trimming took 4 bases from V and 1 from J; bases not matched to a gene: 7. Germline V gene data show CDR1 as DFQATT and CDR2 as SNEGSKA (reference sequence). CDR3 nucleotides: TGCAGTGCTACAACAGGGGCATCGTCCTACGAGCAGTACGTC. Translation gives CSATTGASSYEQYV.

The V call is TRBV6-4, the J call TRBJ1-6; D unresolved. Trimming took 10 bases from V and 17 from J, leaving 18 bases between them. The CDR3 contains 11 residues. Germline assignment: CDR1 MRHNA and CDR2 SNTAGT. DNA of the CDR3: TGTGCCACCTCCGACGGACTCGAAATCCACTTT. It specifies CATSDGLEIHF.

This chain links TRBV19 with TRBJ2-3; D perhaps matches TRBD1 (6 bases). Trimming shortened V by 5 bases and J by 4 bases, and 10 bases separated the two germline ends. The CDR3 covers 13 residues. Germline V lookup: CDR1 LNHDA, CDR2 SQIVND (reference sequence). The CDR3 DNA sequence: TGTGCCAGTAGTCATACAGGGCCAGATACGCAGTATTTT. Residues: CASSHTGPDTQYF.

This clonotype is deemed medium-sized. This chain links TRBV5-1 with TRBJ2-2; the match to TRBD2 covers 12 bases. Germline trimming cut 3 bases from V and 6 bases from J; bases unmatched to any gene: 3. In germline, CDR1 is SGHRS, CDR2 YFSETQ. This CDR3 has 15 residues. The CDR3 loop is CASSSTSGGSGELFF. CDR3 nucleotide sequence: TGCGCCAGCAGCTCGACTAGCGGGGGTTCCGGGGAGCTGTTTTTT.